This T cell receptor beta chain was sequenced in a study of blood T cell repertoires in COVID-19. Overall study context: In each case, the material was cDNA or gDNA derived from T cells, B-cell-depleted T cells, or PBMCs.

Profiled with immunoSEQ multiplex PCR; TCRdb holds only in-frame clones, not every one. This table has some 120,000 clones, roughly nine tenths appearing once. The germline V gene encodes CDR1 SGDLS and CDR2 YYNGEE. The germline V and J ends were trimmed by 0 bases and 0 bases, with 7 bases remaining between them. The CDR3 spans 15 residues. The sample consisted of peripheral blood. This sequence was found in a human donor with active COVID-19. The donor label of this sample is uncertain. This chain uses TRBV9 with TRBJ1-3; the D is unclear. DNA for the CDR3: TGTGCCAGCAGCGTAGGCGCCAACTCTGGAAACACCATATATTTT. Its protein product is CASSVGANSGNTIYF.